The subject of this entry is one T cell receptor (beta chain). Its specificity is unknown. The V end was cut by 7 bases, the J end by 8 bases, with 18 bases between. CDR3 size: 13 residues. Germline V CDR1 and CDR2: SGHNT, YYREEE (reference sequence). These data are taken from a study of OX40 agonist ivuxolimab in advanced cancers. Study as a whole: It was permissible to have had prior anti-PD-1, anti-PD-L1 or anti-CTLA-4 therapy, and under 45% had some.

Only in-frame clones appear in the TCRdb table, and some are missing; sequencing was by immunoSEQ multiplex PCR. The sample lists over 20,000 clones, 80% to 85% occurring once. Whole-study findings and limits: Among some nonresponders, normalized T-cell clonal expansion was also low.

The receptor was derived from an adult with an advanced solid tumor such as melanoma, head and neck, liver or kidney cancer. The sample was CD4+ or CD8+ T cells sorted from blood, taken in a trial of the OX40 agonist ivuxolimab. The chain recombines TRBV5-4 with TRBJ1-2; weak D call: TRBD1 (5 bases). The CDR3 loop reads CASGVQGSMGYTF. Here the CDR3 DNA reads TGTGCCAGCGGGGTCCAGGGTTCGATGGGCTACACCTTC.